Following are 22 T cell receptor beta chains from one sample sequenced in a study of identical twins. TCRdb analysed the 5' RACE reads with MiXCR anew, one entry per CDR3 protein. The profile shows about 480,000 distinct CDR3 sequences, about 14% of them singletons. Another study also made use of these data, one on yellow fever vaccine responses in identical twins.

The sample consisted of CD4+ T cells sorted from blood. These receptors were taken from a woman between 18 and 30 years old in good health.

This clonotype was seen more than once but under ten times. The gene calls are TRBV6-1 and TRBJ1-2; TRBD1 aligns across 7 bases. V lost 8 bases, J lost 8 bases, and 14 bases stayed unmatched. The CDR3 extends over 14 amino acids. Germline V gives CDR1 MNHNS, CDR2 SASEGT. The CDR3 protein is CASPGEGGAGGYTF. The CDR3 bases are TGTGCCAGCCCCGGGGAAGGGGGCGCTGGGGGCTACACCTTC.

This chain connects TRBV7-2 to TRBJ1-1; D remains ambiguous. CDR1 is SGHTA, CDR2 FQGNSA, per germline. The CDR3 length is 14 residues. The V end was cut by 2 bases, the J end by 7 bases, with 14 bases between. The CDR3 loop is CASSLTAKSVEAFF. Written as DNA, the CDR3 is TGTGCCAGCAGCTTAACGGCAAAGTCCGTTGAAGCTTTCTTT.

Here the CDR3 reads CASSPRGTNVLSQHF. The CDR3 coding sequence is TGTGCCAGCAGCCCGCGTGGGACGAATGTGTTGTCCCAGCATTTT. This chain connects TRBV6-1 to TRBJ1-5; tentatively, D is TRBD1 (5 bases). Between the trimmed V and J ends, which lost 6 bases and 11 bases, there was a span of 23 bases. Germline V gives CDR1 MNHNS, CDR2 SASEGT. The CDR3 extends over 15 amino acids.

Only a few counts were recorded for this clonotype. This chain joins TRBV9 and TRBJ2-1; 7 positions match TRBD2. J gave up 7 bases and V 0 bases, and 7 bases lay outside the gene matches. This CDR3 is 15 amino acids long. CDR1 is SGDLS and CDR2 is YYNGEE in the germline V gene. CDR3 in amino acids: CASSVVGGRSNEQFF. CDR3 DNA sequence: TGTGCCAGCAGCGTAGTGGGCGGGAGATCAAATGAGCAGTTCTTC.

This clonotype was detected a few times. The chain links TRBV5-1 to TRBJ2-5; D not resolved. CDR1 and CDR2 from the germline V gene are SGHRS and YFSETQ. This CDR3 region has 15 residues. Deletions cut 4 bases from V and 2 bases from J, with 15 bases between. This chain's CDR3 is CASSLGTAPQETQYF. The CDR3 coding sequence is TGCGCCAGCAGCCTTGGAACAGCACCACAAGAGACCCAGTACTTC. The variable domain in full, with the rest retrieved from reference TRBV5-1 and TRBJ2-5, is KAGVTQTPRYLIKTRGQQVTLSCSPISGHRSVSWYQQTPGQGLQFLFEYFSETQRNKGNFPGRFSGRQFSNSRSEMNVSTLELGDSALYLCASSLGTAPQETQYFGPGTRLLVL.

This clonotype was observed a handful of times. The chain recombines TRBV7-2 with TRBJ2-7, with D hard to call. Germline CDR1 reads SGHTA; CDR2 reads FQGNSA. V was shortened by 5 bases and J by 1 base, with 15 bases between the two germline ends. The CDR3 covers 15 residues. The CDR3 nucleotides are TGTGCCAGCAGCCAGAGGCCAGAGCCTTCCTACGAGCAGTACTTC. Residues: CASSQRPEPSYEQYF.

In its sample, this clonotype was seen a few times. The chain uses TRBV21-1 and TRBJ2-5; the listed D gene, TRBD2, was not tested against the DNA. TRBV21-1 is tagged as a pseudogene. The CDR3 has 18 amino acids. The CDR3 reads CASRLGTSGRTGEETQYF. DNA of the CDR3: TGTGCCAGCAGATTGGGGACTAGCGGGAGAACCGGAGAAGAGACCCAGTACTTC.

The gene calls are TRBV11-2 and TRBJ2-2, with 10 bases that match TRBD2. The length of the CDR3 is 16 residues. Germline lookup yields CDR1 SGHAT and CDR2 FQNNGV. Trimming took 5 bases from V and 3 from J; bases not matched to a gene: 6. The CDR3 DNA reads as TGTGCCAGCAGCAAACTCCTAGCGGGGGACACCGGGGAGCTGTTTTTT. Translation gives CASSKLLAGDTGELFF.

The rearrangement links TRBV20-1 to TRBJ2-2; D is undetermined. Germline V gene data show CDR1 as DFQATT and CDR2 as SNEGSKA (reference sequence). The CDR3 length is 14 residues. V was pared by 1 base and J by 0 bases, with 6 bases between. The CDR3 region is CSARAQTNTGELFF. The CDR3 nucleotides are TGCAGTGCTAGAGCCCAGACGAACACCGGGGAGCTGTTTTTT.

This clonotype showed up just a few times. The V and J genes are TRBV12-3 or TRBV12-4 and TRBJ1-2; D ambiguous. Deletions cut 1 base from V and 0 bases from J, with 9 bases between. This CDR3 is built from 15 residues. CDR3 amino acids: CASSLVSPTNYGYTF. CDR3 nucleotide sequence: TGTGCCAGCAGTTTAGTCAGCCCCACTAACTATGGCTACACCTTC.

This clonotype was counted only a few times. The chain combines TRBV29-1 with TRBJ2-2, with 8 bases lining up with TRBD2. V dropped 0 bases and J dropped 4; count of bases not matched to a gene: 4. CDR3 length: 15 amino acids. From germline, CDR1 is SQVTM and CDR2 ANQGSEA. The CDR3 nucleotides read TGCAGCGTTGAAGAAGGTGGACTAGCCACCGGGGAGCTGTTTTTT. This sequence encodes CSVEEGGLATGELFF.

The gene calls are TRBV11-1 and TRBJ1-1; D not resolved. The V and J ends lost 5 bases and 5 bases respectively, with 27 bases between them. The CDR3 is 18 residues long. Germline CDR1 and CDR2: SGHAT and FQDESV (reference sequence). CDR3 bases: TGTGCCAGCAGCGCCACCGTTGGCAGGAGCACCGCAGATACTGAAGCTTTCTTT. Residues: CASSATVGRSTADTEAFF. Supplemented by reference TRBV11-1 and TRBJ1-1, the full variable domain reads EAEVAQSPRYKITEKSQAVAFWCDPISGHATLYWYRQILGQGPELLVQFQDESVVDDSQLPKDRFSAERLKGVDSTLKIQPAELGDSAMYLCASSATVGRSTADTEAFFGQGTRLTVV.

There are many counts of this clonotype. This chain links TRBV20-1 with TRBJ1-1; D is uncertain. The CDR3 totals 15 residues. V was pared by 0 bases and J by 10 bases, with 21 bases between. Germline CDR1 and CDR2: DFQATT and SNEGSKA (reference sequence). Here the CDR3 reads CSARDPRVLGSLAFF. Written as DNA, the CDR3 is TGCAGTGCTAGAGATCCCCGGGTATTGGGGAGTTTAGCTTTCTTT.

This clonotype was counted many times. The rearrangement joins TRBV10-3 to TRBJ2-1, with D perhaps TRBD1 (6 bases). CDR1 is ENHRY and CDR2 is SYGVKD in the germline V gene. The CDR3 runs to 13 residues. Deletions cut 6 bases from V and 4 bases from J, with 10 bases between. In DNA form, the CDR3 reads TGTGCCATCAGGGGGGACAAATACAATGAGCAGTTCTTC. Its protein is CAIRGDKYNEQFF.

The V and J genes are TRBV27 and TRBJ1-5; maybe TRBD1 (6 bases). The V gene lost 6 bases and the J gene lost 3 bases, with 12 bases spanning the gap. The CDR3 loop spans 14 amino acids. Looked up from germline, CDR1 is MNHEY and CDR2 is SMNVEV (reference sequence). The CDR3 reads CASRLTGPNQPQHF. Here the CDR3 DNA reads TGTGCCAGCAGATTAACAGGGCCCAATCAGCCCCAGCATTTT.

CDR3 sequence: CASSPRTVLSEQFF. CDR3 in DNA: TGCGCCAGCAGCCCGCGGACGGTTCTGAGTGAGCAGTTCTTC. This sequence joins TRBV5-1 and TRBJ2-1, with D unclear. CDR1 and CDR2 from the germline V gene are SGHRS and YFSETQ. V shed 4 bases and J shed 9 bases, with 17 bases lying between them. The CDR3 has 14 residues. The entire variable domain, with the rest obtained from reference TRBV5-1 and TRBJ2-1, is as follows: KAGVTQTPRYLIKTRGQQVTLSCSPISGHRSVSWYQQTPGQGLQFLFEYFSETQRNKGNFPGRFSGRQFSNSRSEMNVSTLELGDSALYLCASSPRTVLSEQFFGPGTRLTVL.

This chain's CDR3 is CASSSGRTWTSGLPANTDTQYF. The CDR3 DNA reads as TGCGCCAGCAGCTCTGGCCGAACTTGGACTAGCGGGCTCCCTGCCAACACAGATACGCAGTATTTT. The chain joins TRBV5-1 to TRBJ2-3, with 11 bases fitting TRBD2. Germline CDR1 is SGHRS and CDR2 is YFSETQ. The length of the CDR3 is 22 residues. V lost 3 bases and J lost 2; bases outside the gene matches: 23.

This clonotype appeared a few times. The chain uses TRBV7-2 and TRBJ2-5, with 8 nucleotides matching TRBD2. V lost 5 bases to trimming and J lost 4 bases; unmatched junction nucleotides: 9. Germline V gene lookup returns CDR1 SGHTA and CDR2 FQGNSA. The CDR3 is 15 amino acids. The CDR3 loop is CASSNLAGKGETQYF. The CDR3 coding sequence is TGTGCCAGCAGCAATCTAGCGGGCAAGGGAGAGACCCAGTACTTC.

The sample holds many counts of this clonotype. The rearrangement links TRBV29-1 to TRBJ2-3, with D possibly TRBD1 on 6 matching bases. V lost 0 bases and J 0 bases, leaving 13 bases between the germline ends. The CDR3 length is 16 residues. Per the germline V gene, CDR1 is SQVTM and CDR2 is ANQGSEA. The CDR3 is CSVEDPRQGSTDTQYF. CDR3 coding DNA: TGCAGCGTTGAAGATCCGCGGCAGGGGAGCACAGATACGCAGTATTTT.

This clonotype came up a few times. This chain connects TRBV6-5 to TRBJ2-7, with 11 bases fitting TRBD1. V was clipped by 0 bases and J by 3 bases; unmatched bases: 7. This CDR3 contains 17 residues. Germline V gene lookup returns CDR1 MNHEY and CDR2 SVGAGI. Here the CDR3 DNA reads TGTGCCAGCAGTTACTCGGGGCTCGGGACAGGGGGCTACGAGCAGTACTTC. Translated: CASSYSGLGTGGYEQYF.

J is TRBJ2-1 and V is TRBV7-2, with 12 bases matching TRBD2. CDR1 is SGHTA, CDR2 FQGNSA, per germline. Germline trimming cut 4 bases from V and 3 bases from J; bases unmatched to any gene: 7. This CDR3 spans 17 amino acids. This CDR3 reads CASSSPGLAGFYNEQFF. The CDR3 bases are TGTGCCAGCAGCTCCCCAGGACTAGCGGGGTTCTACAATGAGCAGTTCTTC. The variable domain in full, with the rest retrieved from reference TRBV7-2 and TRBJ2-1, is GAGVSQSPSNKVTEKGKDVELRCDPISGHTALYWYRQSLGQGLEFLIYFQGNSAPDKSGLPSDRFSAERTGGSVSTLTIQRTQQEDSAVYLCASSSPGLAGFYNEQFFGPGTRLTVL.

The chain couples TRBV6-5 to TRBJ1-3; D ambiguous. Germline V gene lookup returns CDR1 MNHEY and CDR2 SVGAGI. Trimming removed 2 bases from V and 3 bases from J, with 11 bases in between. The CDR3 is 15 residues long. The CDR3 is CASSYGQNLGNTIYF. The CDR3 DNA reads TGTGCCAGCAGTTACGGGCAGAACCTTGGAAACACCATATATTTT.